These 32 T cell receptor beta chains were all obtained from the same sample, sequenced in a study of blood T cells in healthy people across ages. Primers used in a second PCR of roughly 6 to 11 cycles were a sample-barcoded 5' primer and a J-beta primer mix. TCRdb re-analysed the 5' RACE reads in MiXCR, keeping a single row per CDR3 protein. Of 540,000 or so distinct CDR3 sequences in the sample, 27% are singletons; the top ten hold about 18%. Sequenced material: blood. The receptors here all came from a woman between 65 and 79 years old in good health.

V gene TRBV29-1 combines with J gene TRBJ2-5; D ambiguous. Germline V lookup: CDR1 SQVTM, CDR2 ANQGSEA. Between the trimmed V and J ends, which lost 3 bases and 5 bases, there was a span of 13 bases. The CDR3 contains 13 residues. CDR3: CSVDRSEWETQYF. The CDR3, as DNA: TGCAGCGTTGACAGGTCCGAGTGGGAGACCCAGTACTTC. Full variable domain (remainder filled in from reference TRBV29-1 and TRBJ2-5): SAVISQKPSRDICQRGTSLTIQCQVDSQVTMMFWYRQQPGQSLTLIATANQGSEATYESGFVIDKFPISRPNLTFSTLTVSNMSPEDSSIYLCSVDRSEWETQYFGPGTRLLVL.

The V call is TRBV20-1, the J call TRBJ2-1, with D perhaps given as TRBD1 or TRBD2 (5 bases each). The CDR3 runs to 14 residues. Looked up from germline, CDR1 is DFQATT and CDR2 is SNEGSKA (reference sequence). Trimming stripped 5 bases from V and 5 bases from J, with 16 bases between. CDR3 residues: CSAPARGTHNEQFF. The CDR3, as DNA: TGCAGTGCTCCCGCAAGAGGGACCCACAATGAGCAGTTCTTC.

The V gene is TRBV6-2 or TRBV6-3, the J gene TRBJ2-4; D perhaps matches TRBD2 (5 bases). Deletions cut 0 bases from V and 0 bases from J, with 18 bases between. CDR1 and CDR2 (germline): MNHEY, SVGEGT. The CDR3 contains 19 residues. CDR3 DNA sequence: TGTGCCAGCAGTTACTCCGCCCTTGTGGGGAGACTAGCCAAAAACATTCAGTACTTC. Protein product: CASSYSALVGRLAKNIQYF.

This clonotype was seen a handful of times. The CDR3 reads CASSGRGGPSGELFF. The CDR3 region has the DNA TGTGCCAGCAGCGGACGCGGGGGTCCCTCCGGGGAGCTGTTTTTT. The chain is built from TRBV2 and TRBJ2-2; 7 bases align to TRBD2. The CDR3 spans 15 residues. Germline V gene lookup returns CDR1 SNHLY and CDR2 FYNNEI. With 6 bases clipped from V and 6 bases from J, the junction kept 10 bases outside the gene matches. The whole variable domain, remainder taken from reference TRBV2 and TRBJ2-2, is EPEVTQTPSHQVTQMGQEVILRCVPISNHLYFYWYRQILGQKVEFLVSFYNNEISEKSEIFDDQFSVERPDGSNFTLKIRSTKLEDSAMYFCASSGRGGPSGELFFGEGSRLTVL.

The chain joins TRBV18 to TRBJ2-7; D gene unclear. Germline V gene lookup returns CDR1 KGHSH and CDR2 LQKENI. The CDR3 length is 12 residues. The V gene lost 3 bases and the J gene lost 4 bases, with 7 bases spanning the gap. In DNA form, the CDR3 reads TGTGCCAGCTCACCTTCACAGTACGAGCAGTACTTC. It codes for CASSPSQYEQYF.

This clonotype has just a few counts. V is TRBV11-2 and J is TRBJ2-5; D could derive from TRBD1 or TRBD2 (6 bases each). With 1 base removed from V and 4 bases from J, the gap between germline ends came to 13 bases. Germline-derived CDR1 and CDR2 are SGHAT and FQNNGV. The CDR3 extends over 15 amino acids. The CDR3 protein is CASSLVGGRGETQYF. The DNA of the CDR3 is TGTGCCAGCAGCTTAGTTGGGGGGCGGGGAGAGACCCAGTACTTC. The whole variable domain, filled in from reference TRBV11-2 and TRBJ2-5, reads EAGVAQSPRYKIIEKRQSVAFWCNPISGHATLYWYQQILGQGPKLLIQFQNNGVVDDSQLPKDRFSAERLKGVDSTLKIQPAKLEDSAVYLCASSLVGGRGETQYFGPGTRLLVL.

The chain links TRBV12-3 or TRBV12-4 to TRBJ1-1; TRBD1 might be the D (5 bases). The CDR3 is 15 amino acids. With 11 bases removed from V and 3 bases from J, the gap between germline ends came to 22 bases. CDR3 bases: TGTGCCGGCCACCGAAGGTTGGGGGTGGACACTGAAGCTTTCTTT. Encoded protein: CAGHRRLGVDTEAFF.

The V call is TRBV29-1, the J call TRBJ2-1; D gene uncertain. This CDR3 comprises 15 residues. Looked up from germline, CDR1 is SQVTM and CDR2 is ANQGSEA. The V end lost 3 bases, the J end lost 5 bases, and 17 bases lay between the germline ends. Here the CDR3 reads CSVEATNGYNNEQFF. For the CDR3, the DNA is TGCAGCGTTGAGGCAACTAACGGGTACAACAATGAGCAGTTCTTC.

This clonotype showed up just a few times. The chain recombines TRBV6-1 with TRBJ1-3; D uncertain. Trimming took 6 bases from V and 6 from J, leaving 9 bases between them. This CDR3 comprises 12 residues. Germline V CDR1 and CDR2: MNHNS, SASEGT. The CDR3 nucleotides read TGTGCCAGCAGCGGGCCTGAAAACACCATATATTTT. Translating it yields CASSGPENTIYF.

This chain links TRBV7-2 with TRBJ2-4; TRBD1 is a possible D gene (6 bases). The CDR3 is 13 amino acids. The ends were cut back, 1 base at V and 8 bases at J, with 9 bases in the middle. From germline, CDR1 is SGHTA and CDR2 FQGNSA. The CDR3 region is CASSLEGTHIQYF. CDR3 sequence (DNA): TGTGCCAGCAGCTTAGAGGGGACACACATTCAGTACTTC.

This clonotype was seen only a few times. The chain employs TRBV7-2 and TRBJ1-2; D may be TRBD1 (5 bases). Germline V gene lookup returns CDR1 SGHTA and CDR2 FQGNSA. V was cut by 1 base and J by 8 bases, with 17 bases left in between. CDR3 size: 15 residues. DNA of the CDR3: TGTGCCAGCAGCTTAGACCGCCCCCGGGGGGACGGCTACACCTTC. The encoded protein is CASSLDRPRGDGYTF.

V gene TRBV20-1 combines with J gene TRBJ2-5; TRBD2 matches 10 bases. The J call is in doubt because the DNA end fits TRBJ2-1 better. CDR3 size: 15 residues. Germline V lookup: CDR1 DFQATT, CDR2 SNEGSKA (reference sequence). CDR3: CSAREASGGLNEQFF. Here the CDR3 DNA reads TGCAGTGCTAGAGAGGCTAGCGGGGGTTTGAATGAGCAGTTCTTC.

This clonotype appeared a few times. The chain has TRBV5-1 and TRBJ2-5, with 8 bases that match TRBD2. Germline lookup yields CDR1 SGHRS and CDR2 YFSETQ. V lost 10 bases, J lost 5 bases, and 19 bases stayed unmatched. The CDR3 runs 16 residues. The CDR3 region is CASSETPPGLGETQYF. CDR3 nucleotides: TGCGCCTCATCGGAGACCCCACCGGGACTAGGGGAGACCCAGTACTTC.

Here the CDR3 DNA reads TGCAGTGCACCCCGACAGGGGTCCCTACCCGAGACCCAGTACTTC. This encodes CSAPRQGSLPETQYF. This sequence joins TRBV20-1 and TRBJ2-5; 8 bases match TRBD1. V dropped 6 bases and J dropped 5; count of bases not matched to a gene: 14. Germline lookup yields CDR1 DFQATT and CDR2 SNEGSKA (reference sequence). This CDR3 region has 15 residues.

This clonotype was picked up a small number of times. The genes are TRBV7-2 and TRBJ2-1; the match to TRBD1 covers 11 bases. The tail of the sequence fits TRBJ2-5 better, so the J call may be wrong. CDR3 length: 16 amino acids. Germline-derived CDR1 and CDR2 are SGHTA and FQGNSA. The CDR3 sequence: CASSPRTGGAVETQYF. CDR3 DNA sequence: TGTGCCAGCAGCCCAAGGACAGGGGGCGCTGTTGAGACCCAGTACTTC.

The J gene is TRBJ2-1, the V gene TRBV15; 10 bases match TRBD2. Per the germline V gene, CDR1 is LNHNV and CDR2 is YYDKDF (reference sequence). The CDR3 is 16 residues long. V shed 3 bases and J 1 base; nucleotides not matched to a gene: 3. CDR3 coding DNA: TGTGCCACCAGCAGCCTAGCGGGGGAGTCCTACAATGAGCAGTTCTTC. Protein product: CATSSLAGESYNEQFF.

This clonotype came up a few times. The rearrangement uses TRBV7-2 and TRBJ2-1; TRBD1 is a possible D gene (5 bases). The V and J ends lost 6 bases and 11 bases respectively, with 17 bases between them. The CDR3 runs 13 residues. Per the germline V gene, CDR1 is SGHTA and CDR2 is FQGNSA. The CDR3 DNA follows: TGTGCCAGCAGTGAGAGCAGGGCGACGAAGCAGTTCTTC. Protein product: CASSESRATKQFF.

Only a few counts were recorded for this clonotype. The chain carries TRBV6-5 and TRBJ1-2, with 9 bases matching TRBD1. The CDR3 loop spans 14 amino acids. CDR1 MNHEY and CDR2 SVGAGI come from the germline V gene. Germline trimming cut 8 bases from V and 4 bases from J; bases unmatched to any gene: 8. The CDR3 bases are TGTGCCAGCTGGCAGGGACAGGGAATCTATGGCTACACCTTC. It translates to CASWQGQGIYGYTF.

This clonotype was found a few times. This sequence may be a read error, since a much larger clone differs from it by one base. This chain joins TRBV4-2 and TRBJ1-2; no reliable D call. The ends were cut back, 3 bases at V and 7 bases at J, with 21 bases in the middle. The CDR3 contains 16 residues. Germline CDR1 is LGHNA and CDR2 is YNFKEQ. CDR3 in DNA: TGTGCCAGCAGCCATGTTTCGGACGCGGCCGACCGTGGCTACACCTTC. This encodes CASSHVSDAADRGYTF.

The chain carries TRBV12-3 or TRBV12-4 and TRBJ1-3; D uncertain. The CDR3 runs to 17 residues. Trimming shortened V by 6 bases and J by 0 bases, and 18 bases separated the two germline ends. The DNA for the CDR3 is TGTGCCAGCAGAACCCTTCTGCCTCAAAACTCTGGAAACACCATATATTTT. Encoded protein: CASRTLLPQNSGNTIYF.

The rearrangement joins TRBV7-2 to TRBJ2-5; a possible D gene is TRBD2 (5 bases). The V end was cut by 2 bases, the J end by 5 bases, with 15 bases between. The germline V gene has CDR1 SGHTA and CDR2 FQGNSA. The CDR3 totals 15 residues. CDR3 coding DNA: TGTGCCAGCAGCTTAACTCGGGGTTTTATGGAGACCCAGTACTTC. Translating it yields CASSLTRGFMETQYF.

In this sample, this clonotype turned up a few times. This chain connects TRBV20-1 to TRBJ2-3, with D perhaps matching TRBD1 (6 bases). CDR3 length: 17 residues. With 0 bases removed from V and 3 bases from J, the gap between germline ends came to 19 bases. The germline V gene encodes CDR1 DFQATT and CDR2 SNEGSKA (reference sequence). This CDR3 is CSARDPQGRGTTDTQYF. Written as DNA, the CDR3 is TGCAGTGCTAGAGATCCCCAAGGTAGGGGGACGACAGATACGCAGTATTTT.

This clonotype was observed a few times. The chain links TRBV7-2 to TRBJ1-2; 7 bases match TRBD1. V lost 3 bases, J lost 7 bases, and 5 bases stayed unmatched. The germline CDR1 and CDR2 sequences are SGHTA and FQGNSA. This CDR3 spans 13 amino acids. CDR3 DNA sequence: TGTGCCAGCAGCTTCGGGAGACAGGGTGGCTACACCTTC. This encodes CASSFGRQGGYTF.

Only a few counts were recorded for this clonotype. The chain has TRBV5-6 and TRBJ2-1, with 14 nucleotides matching TRBD2. The V segment lost 4 bases and the J segment 4 bases; nucleotides outside the gene matches: 4. Germline V gene lookup returns CDR1 SGHDT and CDR2 YYEEEE. The CDR3 is made up of 16 amino acids. The CDR3 loop reads CASSPGLAGDYNEQFF. The CDR3 nucleotides read TGTGCCAGCAGCCCGGGACTAGCGGGGGATTACAATGAGCAGTTCTTC.

The CDR3 DNA reads TGCAGTGCTCCGGGGCCTGGAAACGCGGGCTACACCTTC. Its protein is CSAPGPGNAGYTF. The J gene is TRBJ1-2, the V gene TRBV20-1; tentative D call: TRBD1 (5 bases). The V end was cut by 5 bases, the J end by 8 bases, with 18 bases between. The germline V gene encodes CDR1 DFQATT and CDR2 SNEGSKA (reference sequence). The CDR3 is made up of 13 amino acids.

In its sample, this clonotype was seen many times. CDR3 loop: CASSTRVGQGEETQYF. The DNA of the CDR3 is TGTGCCAGCAGCACCCGGGTGGGACAGGGTGAAGAGACCCAGTACTTC. V gene TRBV7-2 combines with J gene TRBJ2-5; 9 bases match TRBD1. The CDR3 totals 16 residues. V shed 5 bases and J 3 bases; nucleotides not matched to a gene: 10. Germline lookup yields CDR1 SGHTA and CDR2 FQGNSA.

This chain connects TRBV4-1 to TRBJ1-2; no clear D. Between the trimmed V and J ends, which lost 1 base and 7 bases, there was a span of 13 bases. There are 14 residues in the CDR3. Germline lookup yields CDR1 MGHRA and CDR2 YSYEKL. Here the CDR3 reads CASSQVPNSVGYTF. DNA of the CDR3: TGCGCCAGCAGCCAAGTTCCGAACTCGGTTGGCTACACCTTC.

The chain recombines TRBV5-5 with TRBJ2-7; the D is unclear. The germline V gene encodes CDR1 SGHKS and CDR2 YYEKEE (reference sequence). Trimming cost V 5 bases and J 1 base, with 16 bases left between them. The CDR3 has 15 amino acids. In DNA, the CDR3 is TGTGCCAGCAGACCACAGTCACGACTTTCCTACGAGCAGTACTTC. Translated: CASRPQSRLSYEQYF.

The rearrangement uses TRBV14 and TRBJ2-3; D unclear. V lost 7 bases, J lost 2 bases, and 22 bases lay in between. This CDR3 has 17 amino acids. Germline-derived CDR1 and CDR2 are SGHDN and FVKESK. For the CDR3, the DNA is TGTGCCAGCAACCCCAAGTTGGTACTCGCACACACAGATACGCAGTATTTT. This encodes CASNPKLVLAHTDTQYF.

CDR3 coding DNA: TGTGCCAGCAGCCAAGGAATTTCGCGGGGCTACACCTTC. It specifies CASSQGISRGYTF. The chain carries TRBV11-3 and TRBJ1-2; D gene uncertain. The length of the CDR3 is 13 residues. V dropped 5 bases and J dropped 8 bases, with 15 bases sitting between them. The V gene's germline CDR1 is SGHNT and CDR2 YENEEA.

The rearrangement uses TRBV2 and TRBJ1-5; D is unresolved. V was shortened by 5 bases and J by 2 bases, with 13 bases between the two germline ends. Germline CDR1 is SNHLY and CDR2 is FYNNEI. The CDR3 is made up of 15 amino acids. The DNA for the CDR3 is TGTGCCAGCAGTATAGATTCCCGGGGCAATCAGCCCCAGCATTTT. Translated: CASSIDSRGNQPQHF.

The chain uses TRBV6-5 and TRBJ1-6; TRBD1 matches 8 bases. CDR1 and CDR2 from the germline V gene are MNHEY and SVGAGI. The CDR3 sequence is 16 residues long. V trimming: 4 bases; J trimming: 6 bases; junction bases outside the gene matches: 8. In DNA, the CDR3 is TGTGCCAGCAGTTCAAAGGGGGACAGGCCTAATTCACCCCTCCACTTT. This translates into CASSSKGDRPNSPLHF.